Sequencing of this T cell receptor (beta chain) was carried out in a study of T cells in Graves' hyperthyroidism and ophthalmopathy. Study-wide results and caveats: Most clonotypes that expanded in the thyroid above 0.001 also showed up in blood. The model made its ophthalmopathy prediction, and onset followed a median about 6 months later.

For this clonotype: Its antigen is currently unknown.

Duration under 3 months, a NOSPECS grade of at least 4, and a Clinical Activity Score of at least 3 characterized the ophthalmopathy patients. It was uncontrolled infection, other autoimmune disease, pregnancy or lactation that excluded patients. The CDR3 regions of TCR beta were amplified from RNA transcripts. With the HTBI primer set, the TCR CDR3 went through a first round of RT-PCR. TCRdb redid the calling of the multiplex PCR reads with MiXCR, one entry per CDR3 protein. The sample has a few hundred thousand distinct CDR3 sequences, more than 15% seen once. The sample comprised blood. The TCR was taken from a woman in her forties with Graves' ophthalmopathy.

The CDR3 DNA sequence: TGTGCCAGCAGTTTTTTCAGGACTTCTGGAAACACCATATATTTT. Encoded protein: CASSFFRTSGNTIYF. The chain joins TRBV12-3 or TRBV12-4 to TRBJ1-3, with unresolved D. The CDR3 length is 15 residues. V gave up 3 bases and J gave up 1 base, with 10 bases separating them.